This TCR beta chain comes out of a study of cytotoxic CD8 clonotypes in ibrutinib-treated CLL. Overall study: Researchers reported ten to eleven relapsed/refractory and about 15 treatment-naive patients, roughly 18 of them IGHV unmutated. General study points: Sustained-remission and progressing patients had different sampling times. Clonality, elevated at ibrutinib response, dropped back toward baseline at progression.

The CDR3 is 15 amino acids. The V gene's germline CDR1 is LGHNA and CDR2 YNFKEQ. Trimming shortened V by 0 bases and J by 7 bases, and 13 bases separated the two germline ends. This table comes from immunoSEQ multiplex PCR, and its TCRdb copy is limited to in-frame clones, with some not included. The sample lists some 76,000 clones, around four fifths occurring once. For this clone: What it binds is not known.

This clonotype was obtained from a human donor with chronic lymphocytic leukemia. Sequenced here: PBMCs, sampled after 24 months of ibrutinib treatment. The rearrangement uses TRBV4-2 and TRBJ2-1; no clear D gene. The CDR3: CASSQDWRMGNEQFF. CDR3 nucleotide sequence: TGTGCCAGCAGCCAAGACTGGCGGATGGGGAATGAGCAGTTCTTC.